One and the same sample provided the 29 T cell receptor beta chains below, sequenced in a study of spatial heterogeneity in lung cancer. Sample time point: sample taken at primary tumor resection. MiXCR, run by TCRdb on the 5' RACE reads, gives a single entry per CDR3 protein. The data contain fewer than 18,000 distinct CDR3 sequences, roughly 3.9% of them singletons. Here the sequenced sample was normal lung tissue next to the tumor, taken at surgery. All receptors come from a male donor with early-stage non-small cell lung cancer.

This clonotype was observed at least ten times. This beta chain lies outside the target of a library built for alpha chains; its clone size means little. This chain links TRBV30 with TRBJ1-4; D gene unclear. The CDR3 spans 13 residues. Germline V gives CDR1 GTSNPN, CDR2 SVGIG (reference sequence). V lost 1 base and J lost 8, with 11 bases in between. CDR3 sequence reads: CAWSEPGREKLFF. The CDR3 region has the DNA TGTGCCTGGAGTGAACCCGGGAGAGAAAAACTGTTTTTT.

This clonotype has a count of ten or more. This beta chain is a stray sequence in a library constructed for alpha chains; its clone size is not meaningful. The chain links TRBV7-8 to TRBJ2-3, with 14 bases that match TRBD2. Looked up from germline, CDR1 is SGHVS and CDR2 is FQNEAQ. Losses at the gene ends were 6 bases for V and 6 bases for J; bases not matched to a gene: 8. The CDR3 has 16 residues. CDR3 bases: TGTGCCAGCAGTTACGGACTAGCGGGAGGAGGGGATACGCAGTATTTT. Protein sequence: CASSYGLAGGGDTQYF.

This clonotype was seen repeatedly, ten times or more. The size of this beta chain means little, since it is a stray read in a library made for alpha chains. The chain joins TRBV29-1 to TRBJ1-1; the D gene is possibly TRBD1 (6 bases). Trimming removed 7 bases at V and 0 bases at J, with 24 bases between. Germline V gene lookup returns CDR1 SQVTM and CDR2 ANQGSEA. The CDR3 contains 17 residues. The CDR3 is CSATSARGAALNTEAFF. The CDR3 DNA is TGCAGCGCCACCTCAGCACGGGGGGCCGCGCTGAACACTGAAGCTTTCTTT.

This clonotype was counted ten times or more. Since the library was made to target alpha chains, this beta chain is a stray read and its abundance is not meaningful. The chain carries TRBV5-4 and TRBJ2-1; 10 bases fit TRBD2. The trim removed 1 base at V and 0 bases at J, leaving 1 base unmatched. The CDR3 contains 16 residues. CDR1 is SGHNT, CDR2 YYREEE, per germline (reference sequence). This CDR3 reads CASSLTSGISYNEQFF. The CDR3 bases are TGTGCCAGCAGCTTGACTAGCGGGATCTCCTACAATGAGCAGTTCTTC.

This clonotype was recorded at least ten times. A library prepared for alpha chains yielded this beta chain as an off-target read; its size is of little meaning. The rearrangement links TRBV7-9 to TRBJ2-7; D is perhaps TRBD1 (5 bases). CDR1 and CDR2 (germline): SEHNR, FQNEAQ (reference sequence). Trimming took 1 base from V and 2 from J, leaving 15 bases between them. This CDR3 region has 16 residues. CDR3 amino acids: CASSLDLGALTYEQYF. CDR3 nucleotide sequence: TGTGCCAGCAGCTTAGATTTAGGGGCCCTGACCTACGAGCAGTACTTC.

This clonotype came up many times. Since the library was made to target alpha chains, this beta chain is a stray read and its abundance is not meaningful. CDR3 loop: CSARPSGSVYEQYF. CDR3 nucleotides: TGCAGTGCTAGGCCCTCCGGGAGTGTCTACGAGCAGTACTTC. This chain links TRBV20-1 with TRBJ2-7, with D possibly matching TRBD2 (6 bases). Trimming removed 3 bases at V and 3 bases at J, with 15 bases between. This CDR3 contains 14 residues. CDR1 and CDR2 (germline): DFQATT, SNEGSKA (reference sequence).

This clonotype was seen at least ten times. The library was designed around alpha chains, so this beta chain is a stray read whose abundance carries little weight. The chain carries TRBV4-2 and TRBJ1-5; D is unresolved. Trimming took off 0 bases at V and 2 bases at J, with 17 bases between the two ends. This CDR3 has 18 residues. Germline CDR1 is LGHNA and CDR2 is YNFKEQ. The CDR3 region has the DNA TGTGCCAGCAGCCAAGATGGTCCGGGGATCTGTGGCAATCAGCCCCAGCATTTT. It is translated as CASSQDGPGICGNQPQHF.

By frequency in the sample, this clonotype is medium-sized. This beta chain came through as a stray read in a library set up for alpha chains, and its size says little. The chain links TRBV5-6 to TRBJ2-6; D not certain. This CDR3 has 13 residues. Per the germline V gene, CDR1 is SGHDT and CDR2 is YYEEEE. With 0 bases removed from V and 6 bases from J, the gap between germline ends came to 4 bases. The CDR3 DNA reads TGTGCCAGCAGCTTGGGGCAGGCCAACGTCCTGACTTTC. Amino acid sequence: CASSLGQANVLTF.

This clonotype was counted many times. With the library built for alpha chains, this beta chain is off target and its frequency is not meaningful. The chain carries TRBV29-1 and TRBJ2-1, with 10 positions matching TRBD2. J lost 4 bases, V lost 6 bases, and 6 bases had no gene match. The germline V gene encodes CDR1 SQVTM and CDR2 ANQGSEA. CDR3 length: 14 amino acids. CDR3 loop: CSVTRTSGYNEQFF. The CDR3 coding sequence is TGCAGCGTGACCCGGACTAGCGGATACAATGAGCAGTTCTTC.

This clonotype was counted many times. For a library built for alpha chains, this beta chain is a stray read; little rests on its size. Written as DNA, the CDR3 is TGCGCCAGCAGCCAAGATTCAACAGGCTCTGGAAACACCATATATTTT. It specifies CASSQDSTGSGNTIYF. J is TRBJ1-3 and V is TRBV4-1; a possible D gene is TRBD1 (5 bases). In germline, CDR1 is MGHRA, CDR2 YSYEKL. The CDR3 spans 16 residues. The V end was cut by 0 bases, the J end by 0 bases, with 9 bases between.

The table lists this clonotype with many counts. The library was designed around alpha chains, so this beta chain is a stray read whose abundance carries little weight. The V and J genes are TRBV20-1 and TRBJ2-2, with D perhaps matching TRBD2 (5 bases). V dropped 2 bases and J dropped 5 bases, with 18 bases sitting between them. CDR1 is DFQATT and CDR2 is SNEGSKA in the germline V gene (reference sequence). The CDR3 runs 16 residues. The CDR3 loop reads CSARKRASPVTGELFF. The CDR3 region has the DNA TGCAGTGCTAGAAAGAGGGCTAGCCCCGTTACCGGGGAGCTGTTTTTT.

In this sample, this clonotype turned up many times. Since it is a stray read in a library aimed at alpha chains, this beta chain has a size that is not meaningful. The chain has TRBV9 and TRBJ2-2; no clear D. Germline V gene lookup returns CDR1 SGDLS and CDR2 YYNGEE. The V gene lost 3 bases and the J gene lost 0 bases, with 9 bases spanning the gap. The CDR3 consists of 15 residues. CDR3 DNA: TGTGCCAGCAGCGAGAGGACCACGAACACCGGGGAGCTGTTTTTT. It encodes CASSERTTNTGELFF. Supplemented by reference TRBV9 and TRBJ2-2, the full variable domain reads DSGVTQTPKHLITATGQRVTLRCSPRSGDLSVYWYQQSLDQGLQFLIQYYNGEERAKGNILERFSAQQFPDLHSELNLSSLELGDSALYFCASSERTTNTGELFFGEGSRLTVL.

This clonotype was seen many times. This beta chain came through as a stray read in a library set up for alpha chains, and its size says little. The chain has TRBV5-1 and TRBJ1-3; D is unclear. The CDR3 runs to 14 residues. From germline, CDR1 is SGHRS and CDR2 YFSETQ. V lost 4 bases, J lost 4 bases, and 12 bases lay in between. The CDR3 nucleotides read TGCGCCAGCAGCCCGATCTCCGGCGGAAACACCATATATTTT. Translating gives CASSPISGGNTIYF.

This clonotype has ten or more counts. With the library built for alpha chains, this beta chain is off target and its frequency is not meaningful. Here the CDR3 DNA reads TGTGCCAGCACCTGGGGGCCAGGGGTGAACACTGAAGCTTTCTTT. The encoded protein is CASTWGPGVNTEAFF. V and J are TRBV5-4 and TRBJ1-1; TRBD1 might be the D (6 bases). Germline CDR1 is SGHNT and CDR2 is YYREEE (reference sequence). The CDR3 spans 15 residues. Trimming shortened V by 6 bases and J by 0 bases, and 15 bases separated the two germline ends.

This clonotype has ten or more counts. Found in a library prepared for alpha chains, this beta chain is an off-target read, and its abundance has little meaning. The chain joins TRBV28 to TRBJ1-3; possibly TRBD1 for D (6 bases). V lost 5 bases, J lost 0 bases, and 14 bases lay in between. Per germline, CDR1 MDHEN and CDR2 SYDVKM. The CDR3 covers 16 residues. Here the CDR3 DNA reads TGTGCCAGCAGTAGCCTACAGGGCAGCTCTGGAAACACCATATATTTT. This encodes CASSSLQGSSGNTIYF.

This clonotype was recorded at least ten times. This beta chain is an unintended read in a library built for alpha chains; its size means little. V gene TRBV12-3 or TRBV12-4 combines with J gene TRBJ1-5; weak D call: TRBD1 (5 bases). With 6 bases removed from V and 2 bases from J, the gap between germline ends came to 8 bases. The length of the CDR3 is 13 residues. The CDR3 DNA follows: TGTGCCAGCAGAAGGGGTGGCAATCAGCCCCAGCATTTT. This encodes CASRRGGNQPQHF.

Note on this clonotype: The library was prepared for alpha chains; this beta chain is a stray read, so its frequency means little. The chain links TRBV20-1 to TRBJ2-1; 11 bases are shared with TRBD2. The J segment lost 4 bases and the V segment lost 4 bases, leaving 6 bases of the junction unmatched. Per the germline V gene, CDR1 is DFQATT and CDR2 is SNEGSKA (reference sequence). The CDR3 is made up of 15 amino acids. In nucleotides, the CDR3 is TGCAGTGCTAAACCACTAGCGGGAGCATACAATGAGCAGTTCTTC. This encodes CSAKPLAGAYNEQFF.

This clonotype came up many times. With the library built for alpha chains, this beta chain is off target and its frequency is not meaningful. J is TRBJ1-2 and V is TRBV27, with 10 bases aligning to TRBD1. The germline gives CDR1 MNHEY, CDR2 SMNVEV (reference sequence). Germline trimming cut 4 bases from V and 13 bases from J; bases unmatched to any gene: 12. The CDR3 spans 14 residues. The DNA of the CDR3 is TGTGCCAGCAGTTCTTTAGGTCGGACAGGGGGTATCACCTTC. Translating gives CASSSLGRTGGITF.

For this clonotype: Since the library was made to target alpha chains, this beta chain is a stray read and its abundance is not meaningful. This sequence joins TRBV6-5 and TRBJ1-2; D might be TRBD1 (5 bases). Trimming left V 6 bases short and J 3 bases short, with 8 bases between. Germline assignment: CDR1 MNHEY and CDR2 SVGAGI. The CDR3 covers 12 residues. The DNA for the CDR3 is TGTGCCAGCAGCCAGGGTTACTATGGCTACACCTTC. Translation: CASSQGYYGYTF.

This clonotype has a count of ten or more. Being off target in a library aimed at alpha chains, this beta chain has a size of little meaning. The chain recombines TRBV6-5 with TRBJ2-3; D is ambiguous. V dropped 6 bases and J dropped 2 bases, with 9 bases sitting between them. The CDR3 is 13 amino acids. In germline, CDR1 is MNHEY, CDR2 SVGAGI. CDR3 region: CASSPDVTDTQYF. The CDR3 coding sequence is TGTGCCAGCAGCCCGGACGTCACAGATACGCAGTATTTT.

This clonotype was observed many times. The size of this beta chain means little, since it is a stray read in a library made for alpha chains. This chain joins TRBV11-2 and TRBJ2-1, with TRBD2 matching over 7 bases. Losses at the gene ends were 2 bases for V and 4 bases for J; bases not matched to a gene: 5. Germline loops: CDR1 SGHAT, CDR2 FQNNGV. The CDR3 has 15 amino acids. Here the CDR3 reads CASSLKTSAYNEQFF. The CDR3 coding sequence is TGTGCCAGCAGCTTAAAAACTAGCGCTTACAATGAGCAGTTCTTC.

This clonotype came up many times. This beta chain turned up in a library designed for alpha chains; as an off-target read, its abundance says little. The chain recombines TRBV6-1 with TRBJ2-6; D not resolved. V gave up 1 base and J gave up 0 bases, with 4 bases separating them. Germline CDR1 reads MNHNS; CDR2 reads SASEGT. CDR3 length equals 15 residues. CDR3 DNA: TGTGCCAGCAGTGAAGGGGACTCTGGGGCCAACGTCCTGACTTTC. Encoded protein: CASSEGDSGANVLTF.

This clonotype was seen repeatedly, ten times or more. This beta chain is a stray read from a library made for alpha chains; its abundance is not meaningful. The V and J genes are TRBV3-1 and TRBJ2-3; D may be TRBD1 (6 bases). Germline V CDR1 and CDR2: LGHDT, YNNKEL (reference sequence). CDR3 length: 16 residues. Trimming cost V 1 base and J 3 bases, with 14 bases left between them. This CDR3 reads CASSQAPGDGTDTQYF. The CDR3 nucleotides read TGTGCCAGCAGCCAAGCCCCAGGGGATGGGACAGATACGCAGTATTTT.

This clonotype was seen at least ten times. For a library built for alpha chains, this beta chain is a stray read; little rests on its size. The gene calls are TRBV5-1 and TRBJ2-3; D may be TRBD1 or TRBD2 (6 bases each). CDR1 is SGHRS, CDR2 YFSETQ, per germline. The V end was cut by 0 bases, the J end by 5 bases, with 10 bases between. This CDR3 region has 14 residues. The CDR3 loop reads CASSLDGGQDTQYF. In DNA form, the CDR3 reads TGCGCCAGCAGCTTGGACGGGGGCCAAGATACGCAGTATTTT.

This clonotype was counted at least ten times. This beta chain represents an off-target read in a library built for alpha chains; its size is of limited meaning. The chain uses TRBV5-6 and TRBJ2-5, with D uncertain. CDR3 size: 14 residues. V lost 4 bases, J lost 3 bases, and 13 bases lay in between. Germline V lookup: CDR1 SGHDT, CDR2 YYEEEE. The CDR3: CASSPRLSKETQYF. The CDR3 coding sequence is TGTGCCAGCAGCCCCCGATTATCCAAAGAGACCCAGTACTTC. The variable domain in full, completed from reference TRBV5-6 and TRBJ2-5, reads DAGVTQSPTHLIKTRGQQVTLRCSPKSGHDTVSWYQQALGQGPQFIFQYYEEEERQRGNFPDRFSGHQFPNYSSELNVNALLLGDSALYLCASSPRLSKETQYFGPGTRLLVL.

This clonotype has ten or more counts. As an off-target read in a library built for alpha chains, this beta chain has a frequency of little significance. This sequence joins TRBV2 and TRBJ2-7; D could derive from TRBD1 or TRBD2 (7 bases each). The length of the CDR3 is 14 residues. Trimming pared 7 bases from V and 11 bases from J, leaving 24 bases between. CDR1 and CDR2 (germline): SNHLY, FYNNEI. CDR3: CASITQGGLGEKYF. DNA for the CDR3: TGTGCCAGCATAACCCAGGGGGGGTTGGGAGAGAAGTACTTC.

This clonotype was observed many times. This beta chain came through as a stray read in a library set up for alpha chains, and its size says little. The rearrangement uses TRBV6-2 or TRBV6-3 and TRBJ2-7; D possibly corresponds to TRBD2 (5 bases). The germline V gene encodes CDR1 MNHEY and CDR2 SVGEGT. CDR3 size: 16 residues. V shed 2 bases and J shed 2 bases, with 16 bases lying between them. CDR3 DNA: TGTGCCAGCAGTTACAGAGGACTTAGGAGGACCTACGAGCAGTACTTC. This gives the protein CASSYRGLRRTYEQYF.

The table lists this clonotype with many counts. Being off target in a library aimed at alpha chains, this beta chain has a size of little meaning. This chain joins TRBV20-1 and TRBJ2-7; 11 positions agree with TRBD2. The CDR3 contains 13 residues. V lost 4 bases and J lost 4; bases outside the gene matches: 3. The V gene's germline CDR1 is DFQATT and CDR2 SNEGSKA (reference sequence). In nucleotides, the CDR3 is TGCAGTGCTAAACTAGCGGGAGCATACGAGCAGTACTTC. It encodes CSAKLAGAYEQYF.

This clonotype was picked up many times. A library made for alpha chains picked up this beta chain off target, so its size means little. The chain carries TRBV20-1 and TRBJ2-4; TRBD1 agrees at 10 bases. The CDR3 runs to 16 residues. V trimming: 3 bases; J trimming: 0 bases; junction bases outside the gene matches: 5. The germline V gene has CDR1 DFQATT and CDR2 SNEGSKA (reference sequence). The CDR3 DNA is TGCAGTGCTAGGTTGGGACAGGGGATAGCCAAAAACATTCAGTACTTC. It is translated as CSARLGQGIAKNIQYF.